This TCR beta chain was sequenced during a study of post-analysis software for immune sequencing data. The authors incorporated unique molecular identifiers into the TCR beta cDNA libraries. Each CDR3 protein is one row after TCRdb ran MiXCR on the PCR reads. Among hundreds of thousands of distinct CDR3 sequences listed, 25% to 30% were seen once. V lost 7 bases to trimming and J lost 2 bases, with 13 bases between them. The length of the CDR3 is 13 residues. Per germline, CDR1 SGHRS and CDR2 YFSETQ. Worth noting for this clonotype: Its antigen is currently unknown.

General study results and limits: TRBV5-6, TRBV5-1 and TRBV20-1 were among roughly five TRBV segments more frequent in patients than controls.

Input material: blood. The TCR sequence derives from a girl aged 5-17 years with multiple sclerosis. J is TRBJ2-7 and V is TRBV5-1; tentative D call: TRBD2 (5 bases). CDR3 region: CASRRYGAYEQYF. The CDR3 DNA reads TGCGCCAGCCGTCGTTACGGGGCCTACGAGCAGTACTTC.